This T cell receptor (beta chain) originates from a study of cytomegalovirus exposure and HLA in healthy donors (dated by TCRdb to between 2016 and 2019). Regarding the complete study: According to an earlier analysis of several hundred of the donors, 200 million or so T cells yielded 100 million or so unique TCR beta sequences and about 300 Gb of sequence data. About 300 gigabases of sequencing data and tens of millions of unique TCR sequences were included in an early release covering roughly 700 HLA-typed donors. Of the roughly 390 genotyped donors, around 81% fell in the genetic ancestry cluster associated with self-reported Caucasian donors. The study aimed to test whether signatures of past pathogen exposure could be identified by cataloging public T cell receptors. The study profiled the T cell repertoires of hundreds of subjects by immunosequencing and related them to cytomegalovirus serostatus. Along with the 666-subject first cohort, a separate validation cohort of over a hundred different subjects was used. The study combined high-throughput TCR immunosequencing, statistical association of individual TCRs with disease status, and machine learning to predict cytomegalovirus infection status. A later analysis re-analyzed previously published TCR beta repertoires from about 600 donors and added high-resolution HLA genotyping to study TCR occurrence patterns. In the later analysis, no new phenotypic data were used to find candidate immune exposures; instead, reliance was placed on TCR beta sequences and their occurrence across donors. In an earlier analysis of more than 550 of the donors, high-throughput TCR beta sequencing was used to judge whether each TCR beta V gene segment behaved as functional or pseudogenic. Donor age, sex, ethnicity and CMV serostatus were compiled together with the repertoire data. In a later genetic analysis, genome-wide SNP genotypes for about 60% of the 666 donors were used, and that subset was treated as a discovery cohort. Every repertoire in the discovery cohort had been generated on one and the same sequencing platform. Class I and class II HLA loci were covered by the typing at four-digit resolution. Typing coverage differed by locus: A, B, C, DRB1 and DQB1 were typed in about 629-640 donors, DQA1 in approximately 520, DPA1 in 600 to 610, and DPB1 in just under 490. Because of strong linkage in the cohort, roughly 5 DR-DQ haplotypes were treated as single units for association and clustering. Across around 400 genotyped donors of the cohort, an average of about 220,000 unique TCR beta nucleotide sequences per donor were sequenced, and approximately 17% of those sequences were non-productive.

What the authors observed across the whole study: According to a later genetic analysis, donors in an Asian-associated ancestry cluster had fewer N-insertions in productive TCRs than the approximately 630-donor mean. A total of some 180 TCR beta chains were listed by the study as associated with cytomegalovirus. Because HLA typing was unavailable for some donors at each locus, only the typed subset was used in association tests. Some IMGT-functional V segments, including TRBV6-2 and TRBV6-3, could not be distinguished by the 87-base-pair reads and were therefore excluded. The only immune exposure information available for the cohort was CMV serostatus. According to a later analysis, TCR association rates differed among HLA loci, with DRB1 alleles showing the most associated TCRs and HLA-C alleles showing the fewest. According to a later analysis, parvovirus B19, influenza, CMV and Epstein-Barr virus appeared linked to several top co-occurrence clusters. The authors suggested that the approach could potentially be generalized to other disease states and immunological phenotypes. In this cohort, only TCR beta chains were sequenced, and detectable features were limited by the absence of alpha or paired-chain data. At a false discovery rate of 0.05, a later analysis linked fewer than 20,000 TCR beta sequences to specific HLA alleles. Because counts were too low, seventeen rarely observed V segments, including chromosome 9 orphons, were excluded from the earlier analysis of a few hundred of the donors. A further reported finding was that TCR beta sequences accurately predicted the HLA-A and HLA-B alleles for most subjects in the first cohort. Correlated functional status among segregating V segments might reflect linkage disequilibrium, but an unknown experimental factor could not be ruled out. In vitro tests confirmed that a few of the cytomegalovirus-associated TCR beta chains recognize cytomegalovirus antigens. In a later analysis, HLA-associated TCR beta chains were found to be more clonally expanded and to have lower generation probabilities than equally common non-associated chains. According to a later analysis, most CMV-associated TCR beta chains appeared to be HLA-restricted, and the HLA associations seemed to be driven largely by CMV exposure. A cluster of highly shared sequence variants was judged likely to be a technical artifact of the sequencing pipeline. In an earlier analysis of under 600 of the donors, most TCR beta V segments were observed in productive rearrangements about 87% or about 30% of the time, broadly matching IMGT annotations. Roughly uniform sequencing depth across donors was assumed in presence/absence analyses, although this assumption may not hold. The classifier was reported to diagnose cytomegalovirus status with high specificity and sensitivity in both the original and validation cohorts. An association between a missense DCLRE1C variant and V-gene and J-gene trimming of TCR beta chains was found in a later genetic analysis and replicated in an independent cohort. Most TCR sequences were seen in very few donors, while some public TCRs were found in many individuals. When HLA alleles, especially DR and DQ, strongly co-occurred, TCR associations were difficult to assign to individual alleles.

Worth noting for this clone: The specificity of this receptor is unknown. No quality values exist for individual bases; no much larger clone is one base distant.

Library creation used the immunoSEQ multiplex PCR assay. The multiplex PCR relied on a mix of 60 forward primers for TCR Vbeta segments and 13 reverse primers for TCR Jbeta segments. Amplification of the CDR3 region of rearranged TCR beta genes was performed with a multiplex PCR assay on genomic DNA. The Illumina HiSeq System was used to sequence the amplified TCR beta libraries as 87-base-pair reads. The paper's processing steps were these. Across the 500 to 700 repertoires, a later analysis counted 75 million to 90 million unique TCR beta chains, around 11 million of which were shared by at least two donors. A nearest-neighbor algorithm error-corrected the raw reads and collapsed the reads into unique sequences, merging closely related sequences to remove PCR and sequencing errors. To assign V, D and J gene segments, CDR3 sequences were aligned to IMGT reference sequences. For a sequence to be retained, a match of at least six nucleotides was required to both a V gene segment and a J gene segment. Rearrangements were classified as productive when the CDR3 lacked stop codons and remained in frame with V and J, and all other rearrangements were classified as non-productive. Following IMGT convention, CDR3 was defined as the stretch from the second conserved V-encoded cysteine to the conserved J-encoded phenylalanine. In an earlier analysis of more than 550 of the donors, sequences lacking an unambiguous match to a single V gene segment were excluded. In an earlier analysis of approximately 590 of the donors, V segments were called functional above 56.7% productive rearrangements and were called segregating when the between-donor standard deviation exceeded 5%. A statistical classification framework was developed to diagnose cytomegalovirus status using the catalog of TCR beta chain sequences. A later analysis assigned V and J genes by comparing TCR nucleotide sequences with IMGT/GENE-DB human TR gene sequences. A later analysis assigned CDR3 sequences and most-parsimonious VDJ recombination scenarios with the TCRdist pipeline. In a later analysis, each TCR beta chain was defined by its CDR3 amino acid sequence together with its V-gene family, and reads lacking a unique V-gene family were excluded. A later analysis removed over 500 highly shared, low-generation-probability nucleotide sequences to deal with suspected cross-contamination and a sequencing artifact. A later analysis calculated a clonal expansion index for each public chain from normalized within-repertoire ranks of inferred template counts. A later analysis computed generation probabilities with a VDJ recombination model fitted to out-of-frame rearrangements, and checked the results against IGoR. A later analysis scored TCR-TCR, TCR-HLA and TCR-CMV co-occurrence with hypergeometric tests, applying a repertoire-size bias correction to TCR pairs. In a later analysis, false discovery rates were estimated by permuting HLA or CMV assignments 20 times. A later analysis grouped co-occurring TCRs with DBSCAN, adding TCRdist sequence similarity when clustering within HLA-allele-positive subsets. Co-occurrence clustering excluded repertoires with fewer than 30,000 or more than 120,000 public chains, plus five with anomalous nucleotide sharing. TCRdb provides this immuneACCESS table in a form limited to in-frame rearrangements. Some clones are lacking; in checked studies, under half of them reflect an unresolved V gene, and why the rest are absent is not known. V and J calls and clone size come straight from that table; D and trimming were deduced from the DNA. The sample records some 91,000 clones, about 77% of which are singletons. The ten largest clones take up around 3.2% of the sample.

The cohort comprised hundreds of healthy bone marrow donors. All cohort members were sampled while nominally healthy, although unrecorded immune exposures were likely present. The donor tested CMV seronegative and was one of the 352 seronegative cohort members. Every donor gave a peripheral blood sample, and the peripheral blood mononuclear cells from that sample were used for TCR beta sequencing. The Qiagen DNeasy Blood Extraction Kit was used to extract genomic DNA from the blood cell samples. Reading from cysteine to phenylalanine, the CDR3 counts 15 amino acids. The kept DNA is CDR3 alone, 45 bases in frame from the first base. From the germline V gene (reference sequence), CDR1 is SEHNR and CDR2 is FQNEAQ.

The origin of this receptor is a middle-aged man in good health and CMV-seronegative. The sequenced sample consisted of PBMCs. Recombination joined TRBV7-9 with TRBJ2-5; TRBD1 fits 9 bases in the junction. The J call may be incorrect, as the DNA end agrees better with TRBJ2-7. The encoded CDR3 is CASSLVAGQGYEQYF. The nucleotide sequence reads TGTGCCAGCAGCTTAGTTGCTGGACAGGGGTACGAGCAGTACTTC.